The entry below describes one T cell receptor (beta chain). The target of this receptor is not known. The record has no base qualities; no much larger clone is one base away. What this sample's time point label stands for: baseline before first vaccination. Samples from vaccinated people were obtained from the UK trials COV001 and COV002, which included a single-blind randomized controlled phase 2/3 trial of AZD1222 (ChAdOx1 nCoV-19) in healthy adults. Trial participant PBMC samples were collected at day 0 and day 28 after the second dose for TCRbeta chain sequencing. V is pared back by 0 bases and J by 0 bases, with 13 bases lying between the germline termini. CDR3 length: 16 amino acids, cysteine to phenylalanine. Only the CDR3 DNA is retained, 48 bases long and in frame from the first base. The germline V gene yields SGHRS for CDR1 and YFSETQ for CDR2. This sample is drawn from a study of T cell responses to AZD1222 COVID-19 vaccine (dated by TCRdb to the early 2020s). Study-wide context: Because spike-specific TCR depth and breadth did not differ between the two schedules, AZD1222 recipients who got a second dose at roughly 4 weeks were pooled with those who got a second dose at roughly 12 weeks. TCR sequencing was performed for 233 trial participants, of whom around 200 were given two doses of AZD1222 and roughly 25 were given two doses of MenACWY control vaccine. Trial participants were enrolled by age into 18-55, 56-69 and 70-plus year subgroups, with roughly 160, 29 and 62 TCR-sequenced participants respectively. Study-wide findings and limitations: Conclusions about previously exposed vaccinees are limited, since just six or seven AZD1222 recipients were seropositive for SARS-CoV-2 at baseline. Epitopes outside the regions mutated in the B.1.351 and B.1.1.7 variants were reportedly recognized by nearly half of the unique spike-specific TCRs. Vaccine-associated CD4 TCRs spanned the whole spike protein, with dominant responses in regions 160-218 and 743-854. A significant rise in spike-specific TCR breadth and depth was observed after two AZD1222 doses relative to day 0 and relative to MenACWY recipients. Because no day 14 peak-response samples were available, the repertoires could be characterized only after the peak T cell response. Most participants were white British and females outnumbered males, and the authors suggested that clonal diversity may have been underestimated. In the small 56-69-year group, the increase in depth fell short of significance, most likely because of low power.

The CDR3 regions of human TCRbeta chains were analyzed by immunosequencing. In the source study's methods: TCRs in the repertoires were compared against a reference library of SARS-CoV-2-specific TCRs that had been generated with the MIRA antigen-specificity platform. Breadth was defined as the fraction of unique TCRs that were SARS-CoV-2-associated, and depth was defined as the fraction of total T cells that were SARS-CoV-2-associated. Using the MIRA data, each spike-specific TCR was assigned both to the spike region to which the TCR was reactive and to a CD4 or CD8 class. Log10-transformed breadth and depth values were compared by one-way ANOVA with Sidak's multiple comparisons tests. Held by TCRdb, this immuneACCESS table contains in-frame sequences only and omits some clones. Under half of the omission traces to an unresolved V gene where checked; the cause of the rest is unknown. The DNA was the basis for D and trimming; V, J and clone size are from that table. Here the sample has 70,000 to 85,000 clones; 70% to 85% occur a single time. The ten largest clones add up to around 3% of the sample.

Sample: peripheral blood, taken on day 0 of AZD1222 vaccination. The sequence derives from an adult in good health. This sequence uses TRBV5-1 and TRBJ2-7; there is no confident call for the D gene. The bases are TGCGCCAGCAGCTTGGAATCTGCGACGAGCTCCTACGAGCAGTACTTC. This translates into CASSLESATSSYEQYF.